What follows are 5 T cell receptor beta chains derived from one specimen sequenced in a study of T cells in Graves' hyperthyroidism and ophthalmopathy. The source material, RNA transcripts, was used to amplify TCR beta CDR3 regions. Carried out on the TCR CDR3, a first-round RT-PCR used the HTBI primer set. Each CDR3 protein gets one entry after TCRdb re-called the multiplex PCR reads with MiXCR. This table has approximately 610,000 distinct CDR3 sequences, 14% to 15% appearing once. The sample consisted of blood. The receptors here all came from a woman aged 40 to 50 with Graves' ophthalmopathy.

This clonotype was picked up many times. This sequence joins TRBV2 and TRBJ2-7; TRBD2 aligns across 9 bases. The ends lost 6 bases at V and 3 bases at J; junction bases unmatched: 9. This CDR3 is 15 amino acids long. Germline V gene lookup returns CDR1 SNHLY and CDR2 FYNNEI. The CDR3 sequence is CASRTAGGPHYEQYF. Here the CDR3 DNA reads TGTGCCAGCAGAACAGCGGGAGGTCCCCACTACGAGCAGTACTTC.

This clonotype was observed many times. This sequence joins TRBV19 and TRBJ2-5; tentatively, D is TRBD1 (5 bases). V lost 3 bases and J 2 bases, leaving 10 bases between the germline ends. The CDR3 totals 14 residues. Germline V lookup: CDR1 LNHDA, CDR2 SQIVND (reference sequence). The CDR3 region is CASSIWGGQETQYF. As DNA, the CDR3 is TGTGCCAGTAGTATTTGGGGCGGTCAAGAGACCCAGTACTTC.

In its sample, this clonotype was seen many times. This chain uses TRBV11-3 with TRBJ1-3; 7 positions match TRBD1. This CDR3 comprises 15 residues. After removal of 4 bases from V and 0 bases from J, the junction contained 3 bases not matched to a gene. Germline loops: CDR1 SGHNT, CDR2 YENEEA. The CDR3 region has the DNA TGTGCCAGCAGCTCGAGGACAGGCTCTGGAAACACCATATATTTT. The encoded protein is CASSSRTGSGNTIYF.

This clonotype appeared many times. This clone may be a read error of a much larger clone one base away. This chain links TRBV28 with TRBJ1-3, with D hard to call. The CDR3 loop spans 12 amino acids. In germline, CDR1 is MDHEN, CDR2 SYDVKM. Trimming shortened V by 0 bases and J by 4 bases, and 1 base separated the two germline ends. CDR3 loop: CASSLWGNTIYF. CDR3 bases: TGTGCCAGCAGTTTATGGGGAAACACCATATATTTT.

As regards this clonotype: At one end, the junction sequence differs from germline, possibly due to a read error. The chain has TRBV20-1 and TRBJ1-1, with 7 bases fitting TRBD1. The CDR3 totals 13 residues. Germline CDR1 reads DFQATT; CDR2 reads SNEGSKA (reference sequence). Here the CDR3 DNA reads TGCAGTGCCACAGGGGCCAAGAACTCTGAAGCTTTCTTT. This encodes CSATGAKNSEAFF.